Given below is one TCR beta chain in context. This clonotype was seen a handful of times. Its antigen remains undetermined. No much larger clonotype is one base removed from it; base qualities were not supplied. V is reduced by 4 bases and J by 4 bases, leaving a spacing of 18 bases between them. The CDR3 holds 16 amino acids from the cysteine to the phenylalanine. Only the CDR3 DNA stays, 48 bases, in frame from base 1. This was a case-control study nested in a cohort of healthcare workers in London, UK, who had nasopharyngeal swab PCR tests and blood samples taken every week. Healthcare workers were recruited between 23 and 31 March 2020, during the week of the UK lockdown, and were followed weekly for up to roughly 15 weeks. The sample belongs to a study of early T cells in non-severe SARS-CoV-2 infection (dated by TCRdb to the early 2020s). Regarding the research as a whole: Bulk RNA from unsorted whole blood was used for TCR sequencing, so alpha and beta chains could not be paired.

Receptors were amplified or captured by 5' RACE. The instrument was a NextSeq 500. In the TCR library protocol, unique molecular identifiers were attached to individual cDNA molecules to correct for PCR bias and sequencing error. Both TCR alpha and beta chains were sequenced, and tight co-correlation was observed between alpha and beta sequence abundances in each sample. Turning to the authors' computational methods: Decombinator V4 was used to annotate TCR sequences for V gene, J gene and CDR3. TCRs were defined as expanded if a significant change between any two time points was detected under a Poisson model with p below 0.0001. Abundances of TCRs were expressed as counts per million after normalisation to the total number of TCRs sequenced in each sample. MAIT TCRs were defined by TRAV1-2 paired with TRAJ12, TRAJ20 or TRAJ33, and iNKT TCRs by TRAV10 paired with TRAJ18. A search of VDJdb, accessed on 1 November 2021, was run for TCRs annotated to CMV, EBV and SARS-CoV-2, with TCRs annotated for multiple antigens excluded. In TCRdb, the public reads were trimmed at Q25 with fastp and aligned with MiXCR, with productive beta chains retained. For every CDR3 protein sequence, its rows merge into one entry that carries the most common genes and DNA. These V and J calls originate from TCRdb's pipeline instead of the authors' own analysis. This sample is represented by tens of thousands of distinct CDR3 sequences; around 6.3% of them were singletons. The ten largest clones add up to 5.5% to 6% of the sample.

Here is what the overall study found, with its caveats: VDJdb matching was skewed toward anti-spike CD8 responses and likely underestimated virus-specific expansions by missing private and CD4 specificities.

Source material: whole blood. This sequence originates from an adult who was a healthcare worker with PCR-confirmed SARS-CoV-2 infection or an uninfected control (not recorded which). The rearranged chain carries TRBV12-3 or TRBV12-4 and TRBJ2-3; a tentative D call is TRBD2 (6 bases match). CDR3 region: CASSYLLTGVADTQYF. Read as DNA, the sequence is TGTGCCAGCAGTTACCTACTGACGGGAGTAGCAGATACGCAGTATTTT.